This T cell receptor (beta chain) was recorded in a study of blood T cell repertoires in COVID-19. Only in-frame clones appear in the TCRdb table, and some are missing; sequencing was by immunoSEQ multiplex PCR. The data contain around 100,000 clones, around 80% of them singletons. V was cut by 2 bases and J by 2 bases, with 12 bases left in between. Germline CDR1 reads MDHEN; CDR2 reads SYDVKM. This CDR3 contains 15 residues. The sample comprised peripheral blood. The clonotype was recovered from a woman in her 70s with acute or convalescent COVID-19. The chain carries TRBV28 and TRBJ2-5; maybe TRBD2 (5 bases). The CDR3 region has the DNA TGTGCCAGCAGTTTAGGTTTAGCGAATCAAGAGACCCAGTACTTC. The encoded protein is CASSLGLANQETQYF.